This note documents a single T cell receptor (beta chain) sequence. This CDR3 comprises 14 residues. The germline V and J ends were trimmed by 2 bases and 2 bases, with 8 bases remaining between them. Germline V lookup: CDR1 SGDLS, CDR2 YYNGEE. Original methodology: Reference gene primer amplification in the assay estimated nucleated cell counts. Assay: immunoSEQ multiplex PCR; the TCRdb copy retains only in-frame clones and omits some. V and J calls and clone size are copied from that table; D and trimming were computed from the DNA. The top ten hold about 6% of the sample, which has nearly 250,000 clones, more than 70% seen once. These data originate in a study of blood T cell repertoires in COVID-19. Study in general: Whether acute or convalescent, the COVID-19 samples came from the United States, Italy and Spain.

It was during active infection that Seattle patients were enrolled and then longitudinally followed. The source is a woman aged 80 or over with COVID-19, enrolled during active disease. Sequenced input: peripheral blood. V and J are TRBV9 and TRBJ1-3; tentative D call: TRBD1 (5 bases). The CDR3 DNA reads TGTGCCAGCAGCGTGGGGGGGACTGGAAACACCATATATTTT. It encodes CASSVGGTGNTIYF.